The 5 T cell receptor beta chains listed next were all sequenced from one sample in a study of blood T cell repertoires in COVID-19. Sequencing was performed with immunoSEQ multiplex PCR; in TCRdb, only in-frame clones are kept and a portion is missing. The data contain some 80,000 clones, more than 75% of them singletons. Sequenced sample: peripheral blood. These TCRs come from a human donor in a cohort sampled during active COVID-19.

The V gene is TRBV4-3, the J gene TRBJ1-1; 10 nucleotides match TRBD1. The CDR3 extends over 16 amino acids. Germline V gene sequence: CDR1 LGHNA, CDR2 YSLEER. The V and J ends lost 1 base and 0 bases, in that order; junction bases with no gene match: 2. The CDR3 loop reads CASSQGTGGMNTEAFF. The CDR3 nucleotides read TGCGCCAGCAGCCAAGGGACAGGGGGTATGAACACTGAAGCTTTCTTT.

This chain joins TRBV9 and TRBJ2-6; a possible D gene is TRBD1 (6 bases). In germline, CDR1 is SGDLS, CDR2 YYNGEE. V gave up 1 base and J gave up 5 bases, with 16 bases separating them. This CDR3 has 17 amino acids. CDR3 amino acids: CASSVSKGGSRANVLTF. The CDR3, as DNA: TGTGCCAGCAGCGTAAGTAAAGGGGGATCTAGGGCCAACGTCCTGACTTTC.

The chain couples TRBV5-1 to TRBJ2-1; D unclear. Germline V gives CDR1 SGHRS, CDR2 YFSETQ. V lost 7 bases to trimming and J lost 12 bases, with 17 bases between them. The CDR3 has 12 residues. DNA of the CDR3: TGCGCCAGCCCCCACGTCCTCTCAGGGCAGTTCTTC. This encodes CASPHVLSGQFF.

This chain uses TRBV5-1 with TRBJ2-3; 8 bases are a match to TRBD2. This CDR3 region has 16 residues. Trimming at V came to 2 bases and at J to 2 bases, leaving 7 bases not matched to a gene. Germline V gives CDR1 SGHRS, CDR2 YFSETQ. In DNA, the CDR3 is TGCGCCAGCAGCTTATCGCGGGGGGCCAACACAGATACGCAGTATTTT. Its translation: CASSLSRGANTDTQYF.

The rearrangement joins TRBV18 to TRBJ1-1, with TRBD1 identical over 10 bases. The V segment lost 6 bases and the J segment 0 bases; nucleotides outside the gene matches: 10. The CDR3 sequence is 17 residues long. Per germline, CDR1 KGHSH and CDR2 LQKENI. The CDR3 DNA sequence: TGTGCCAGCTCGCGAAGGGGGACAGGGGCCTTGAACACTGAAGCTTTCTTT. Amino acids: CASSRRGTGALNTEAFF.